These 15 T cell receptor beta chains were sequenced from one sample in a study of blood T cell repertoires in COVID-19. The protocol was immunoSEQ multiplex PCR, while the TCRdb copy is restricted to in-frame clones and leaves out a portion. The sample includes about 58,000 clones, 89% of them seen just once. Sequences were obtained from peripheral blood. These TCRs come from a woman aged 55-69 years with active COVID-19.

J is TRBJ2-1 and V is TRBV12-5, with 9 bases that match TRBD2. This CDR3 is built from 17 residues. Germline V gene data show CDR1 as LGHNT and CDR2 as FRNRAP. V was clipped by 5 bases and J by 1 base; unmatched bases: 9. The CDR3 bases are TGTGCTAGTGGTCCGGGATGGCGGGGGGGGTCCTACAATGAGCAGTTCTTC. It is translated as CASGPGWRGGSYNEQFF.

The CDR3 protein is CASSASGGARHEQFF. Here the CDR3 DNA reads TGTGCCAGCAGCGCTAGCGGGGGGGCCCGCCATGAGCAGTTCTTC. The gene calls are TRBV9 and TRBJ2-1, with TRBD2 matching 12 bases. Trimming cost V 3 bases and J 8 bases; bases outside gene matches: 6. CDR3 size: 15 residues. Germline values: CDR1 SGDLS, CDR2 YYNGEE.

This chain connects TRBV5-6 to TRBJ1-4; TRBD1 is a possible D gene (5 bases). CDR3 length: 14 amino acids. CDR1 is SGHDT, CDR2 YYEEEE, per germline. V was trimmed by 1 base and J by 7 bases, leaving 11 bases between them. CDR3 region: CASSLLQGGEKLFF. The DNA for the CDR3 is TGTGCCAGCAGCTTGCTGCAGGGAGGTGAAAAACTGTTTTTT.

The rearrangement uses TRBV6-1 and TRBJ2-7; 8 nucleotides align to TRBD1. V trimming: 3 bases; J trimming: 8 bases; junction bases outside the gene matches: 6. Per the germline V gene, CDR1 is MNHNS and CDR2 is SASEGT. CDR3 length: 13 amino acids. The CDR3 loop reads CASSDPDRDQQYF. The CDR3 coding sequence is TGTGCCAGCAGTGATCCGGACAGGGATCAGCAGTACTTC.

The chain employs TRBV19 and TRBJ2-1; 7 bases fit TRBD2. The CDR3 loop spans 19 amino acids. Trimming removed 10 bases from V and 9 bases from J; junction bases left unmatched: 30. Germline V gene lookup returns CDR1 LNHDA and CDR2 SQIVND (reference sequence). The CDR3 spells CAMGGKQAGPSQTHGEQFF. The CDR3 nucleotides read TGTGCCATGGGGGGGAAGCAAGCCGGTCCCAGCCAGACCCATGGTGAGCAGTTCTTC.

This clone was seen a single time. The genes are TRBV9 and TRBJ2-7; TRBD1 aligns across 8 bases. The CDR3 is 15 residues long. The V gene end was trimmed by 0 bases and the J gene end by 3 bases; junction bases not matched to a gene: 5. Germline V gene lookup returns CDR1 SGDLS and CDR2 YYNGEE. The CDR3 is CASSVEQGDYYEQYF. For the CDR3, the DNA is TGTGCCAGCAGCGTAGAACAGGGGGATTACTACGAGCAGTACTTC.

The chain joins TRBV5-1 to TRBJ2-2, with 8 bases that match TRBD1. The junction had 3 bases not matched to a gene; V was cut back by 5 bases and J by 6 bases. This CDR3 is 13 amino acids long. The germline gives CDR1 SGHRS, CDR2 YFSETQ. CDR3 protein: CASRGQAPGELFF. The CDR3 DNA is TGCGCCAGCAGGGGACAGGCGCCCGGGGAGCTGTTTTTT.

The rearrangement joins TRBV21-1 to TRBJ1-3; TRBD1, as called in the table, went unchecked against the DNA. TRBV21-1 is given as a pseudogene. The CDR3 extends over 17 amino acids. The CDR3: CASSPGTGQRSGNTIYF. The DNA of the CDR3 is TGTGCCAGCAGTCCCGGGACAGGGCAGCGGTCTGGAAACACCATATATTTT.

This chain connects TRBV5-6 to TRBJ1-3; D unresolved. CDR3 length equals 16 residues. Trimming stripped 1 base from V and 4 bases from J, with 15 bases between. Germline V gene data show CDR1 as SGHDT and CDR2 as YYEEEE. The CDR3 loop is CASSLISEGRGNTIYF. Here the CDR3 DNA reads TGTGCCAGCAGCTTGATATCGGAGGGAAGAGGAAACACCATATATTTT. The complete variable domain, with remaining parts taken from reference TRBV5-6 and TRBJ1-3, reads DAGVTQSPTHLIKTRGQQVTLRCSPKSGHDTVSWYQQALGQGPQFIFQYYEEEERQRGNFPDRFSGHQFPNYSSELNVNALLLGDSALYLCASSLISEGRGNTIYFGEGSWLTVV.

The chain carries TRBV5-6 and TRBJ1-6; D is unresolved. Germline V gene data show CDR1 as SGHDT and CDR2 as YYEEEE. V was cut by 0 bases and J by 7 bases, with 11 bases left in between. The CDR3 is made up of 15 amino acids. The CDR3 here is CASSLDVDLNSPLHF. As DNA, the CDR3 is TGTGCCAGCAGCTTGGACGTAGACTTGAATTCACCCCTCCACTTT.

CDR3 residues: CASTCGASGVNEQFF. The CDR3 coding sequence is TGTGCCAGCACCTGTGGGGCTAGCGGGGTTAATGAGCAGTTCTTC. The chain uses TRBV21-1 and TRBJ2-1; TRBD2, the table's D call, was not compared with the DNA. TRBV21-1 is marked as a pseudogene. This CDR3 has 15 residues.

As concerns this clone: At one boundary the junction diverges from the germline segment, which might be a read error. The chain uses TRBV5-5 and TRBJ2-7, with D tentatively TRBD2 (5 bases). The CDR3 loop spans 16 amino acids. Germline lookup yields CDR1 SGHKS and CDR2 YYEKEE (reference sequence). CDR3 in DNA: TGTGCCAGCAGCTTGGGAGTTTCGGGAATCTCCTACCAGCAGTACTTC. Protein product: CASSLGVSGISYQQYF.

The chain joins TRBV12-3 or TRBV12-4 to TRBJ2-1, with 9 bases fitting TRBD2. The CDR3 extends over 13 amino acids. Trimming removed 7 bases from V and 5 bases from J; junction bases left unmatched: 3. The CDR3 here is CASKRGANNEQFF. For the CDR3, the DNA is TGTGCCAGCAAGCGGGGGGCAAACAATGAGCAGTTCTTC.

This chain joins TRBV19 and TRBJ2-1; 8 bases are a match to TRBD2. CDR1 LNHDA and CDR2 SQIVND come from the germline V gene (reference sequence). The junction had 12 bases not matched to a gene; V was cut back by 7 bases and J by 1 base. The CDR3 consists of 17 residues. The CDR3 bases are TGTGCCAGTAACCCCGGAGCGGGAGTGGGGTCCTACAATGAGCAGTTCTTC. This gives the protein CASNPGAGVGSYNEQFF.

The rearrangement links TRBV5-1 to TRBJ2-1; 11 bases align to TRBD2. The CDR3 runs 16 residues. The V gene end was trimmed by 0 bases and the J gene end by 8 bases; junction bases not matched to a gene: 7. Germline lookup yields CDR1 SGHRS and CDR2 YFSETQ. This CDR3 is CASSLEIAGGMDEQFF. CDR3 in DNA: TGCGCCAGCAGCTTGGAGATAGCGGGGGGGATGGATGAGCAGTTCTTC.